Below, 19 T cell receptor beta chains from the same sample are listed, as sequenced in a study of cytomegalovirus exposure and HLA in healthy donors. 13 Jbeta primers and 60 Vbeta primers were used for the PCR. Sequenced by immunoSEQ multiplex PCR; TCRdb stores in-frame clones only, minus some. The top ten hold 4.5% to 7% of the sample, which has 150,000 to 180,000 clones, around 84% seen once. Sequencing was performed on PBMCs. These TCRs come from a woman in her forties in good health and CMV-seropositive.

The rearrangement links TRBV27 to TRBJ2-7, with 12 bases aligning to TRBD2. There are 16 residues in the CDR3. CDR1 is MNHEY and CDR2 is SMNVEV in the germline V gene (reference sequence). V was pared by 1 base and J by 4 bases, with 5 bases of the junction left unmatched. The CDR3 region has the DNA TGTGCCAGCAGTTTATACCGGACTAGCGGGATTTACGAGCAGTACTTC. Its translation is CASSLYRTSGIYEQYF.

The chain joins TRBV15 to TRBJ2-7; 9 positions agree with TRBD2. With 3 bases clipped from V and 6 bases from J, the junction kept 12 bases outside the gene matches. The germline gives CDR1 LNHNV, CDR2 YYDKDF (reference sequence). The CDR3 extends over 16 amino acids. The CDR3 here is CATSRGLSGSEREQYF. CDR3 in DNA: TGTGCCACCAGCAGGGGACTTAGCGGGAGTGAGCGCGAGCAGTACTTC.

As for this clone: One end of the junction fails to match germline, which may point to a read error. The V gene is TRBV15, the J gene TRBJ2-1, with TRBD1 matching 10 bases. The CDR3 covers 13 residues. Germline lookup yields CDR1 LNHNV and CDR2 YYDKDF (reference sequence). CDR3 protein: CATSNRDRGTKVF. The CDR3 bases are TGTGCCACCAGCAACCGGGACAGGGGAACGAAGGTCTTC.

This sequence joins TRBV13 and TRBJ2-7; D is possibly TRBD2 (6 bases). The CDR3 length is 14 residues. The germline CDR1 and CDR2 sequences are PRHDT and FYEKMQ (reference sequence). V was shortened by 2 bases and J by 5 bases, with 13 bases between the two germline ends. CDR3 protein: CASSLRRGGDEQYF. The CDR3 bases are TGTGCCAGCAGCTTAAGGAGGGGCGGCGACGAGCAGTACTTC.

The chain links TRBV9 to TRBJ2-3, with 8 bases identical to TRBD2. CDR1 and CDR2 (germline): SGDLS, YYNGEE. The trim removed 0 bases at V and 0 bases at J, leaving 6 bases unmatched. The CDR3 sequence is 17 residues long. CDR3 sequence (DNA): TGTGCCAGCAGCGTAGAGCCACGGGGGGGAAGCACAGATACGCAGTATTTT. This sequence encodes CASSVEPRGGSTDTQYF.

This sequence joins TRBV21-1 and TRBJ2-5; the table's TRBD1 call for D was not verified on the DNA. TRBV21-1 is tagged as a pseudogene. This CDR3 is 16 amino acids long. The CDR3 reads CASSKRGRGSWETQYF. CDR3 in DNA: TGTGCCAGCAGCAAAAGGGGAAGGGGGAGTTGGGAGACCCAGTACTTC.

The genes are TRBV6-5 and TRBJ1-4; possibly TRBD1 for D (5 bases). Germline-derived CDR1 and CDR2 are MNHEY and SVGAGI. Trimming left V 0 bases short and J 8 bases short, with 13 bases between. The CDR3 runs 15 residues. For the CDR3, the DNA is TGTGCCAGCAGTTACTCCGGGCCGGGGGAGGAAAAACTGTTTTTT. Translation gives CASSYSGPGEEKLFF.

For this clone: One end of the junction is discordant with germline, which a read error may explain. This rearrangement joins TRBV7-8 to TRBJ2-7, with 10 bases aligning to TRBD1. Germline loops: CDR1 SGHVS, CDR2 FQNEAQ. The CDR3 is made up of 15 amino acids. In nucleotides, the CDR3 is TGTGCCAGCAGTTTAGCCGGGACAGGGGAATACGAGCAGTACTTC. It yields the protein CASSLAGTGEYEQYF.

The chain combines TRBV11-3 with TRBJ2-2, with 7 bases identical to TRBD2. Trimming took 5 bases from V and 3 from J; bases not matched to a gene: 12. Germline-derived CDR1 and CDR2 are SGHNT and YENEEA. The CDR3 covers 17 residues. The CDR3 nucleotides read TGTGCCAGCAGCCCGGGGGGAGTAGCGCGCTACACCGGGGAGCTGTTTTTT. Amino acids: CASSPGGVARYTGELFF.

The chain has TRBV6-1 and TRBJ2-4; 7 nucleotides agree with TRBD2. The CDR3 extends over 17 amino acids. Germline V gene data show CDR1 as MNHNS and CDR2 as SASEGT. V shed 1 base, J shed 0 bases, and the junction held 6 bases outside the gene matches. CDR3 sequence: CASSEGGAGVAKNIQYF. CDR3 coding DNA: TGTGCCAGCAGTGAAGGTGGGGCGGGGGTAGCCAAAAACATTCAGTACTTC.

The V call is TRBV5-4, the J call TRBJ2-7; the D gene is possibly TRBD2 (6 bases). V was pared by 2 bases and J by 2 bases, with 8 bases between. CDR1 is SGHNT and CDR2 is YYREEE in the germline V gene (reference sequence). The CDR3 runs 13 residues. As DNA, the CDR3 is TGTGCCAGCAGCTTTTGGGGGGCCTACGAGCAGTACTTC. Its translation: CASSFWGAYEQYF.

The V and J genes are TRBV7-9 and TRBJ2-7, with 9 bases matching TRBD1. This CDR3 region has 16 residues. V gave up 0 bases and J gave up 5 bases; unmatched junction bases: 8. Germline lookup yields CDR1 SEHNR and CDR2 FQNEAQ (reference sequence). In nucleotides, the CDR3 is TGTGCCAGCAGCTTAGCGGCCGGGACAGGGATCCACGAGCAGTACTTC. Protein product: CASSLAAGTGIHEQYF.

This clone was picked up a small number of times. The chain is built from TRBV6-1 and TRBJ2-3; 8 bases map to TRBD1. V gave up 2 bases and J gave up 3 bases; unmatched junction bases: 7. The CDR3 loop spans 16 amino acids. CDR1 MNHNS and CDR2 SASEGT come from the germline V gene. CDR3 sequence: CASSELPGGGTDTQYF. The CDR3 region has the DNA TGTGCCAGCAGTGAACTCCCAGGGGGCGGGACAGATACGCAGTATTTT.

The chain has TRBV7-2 and TRBJ2-1; weak D call: TRBD2 (5 bases). Germline CDR1 SGHTA, CDR2 FQGNSA. CDR3 size: 13 residues. Deletions cut 4 bases from V and 9 bases from J, with 13 bases between. DNA for the CDR3: TGTGCCAGCAGCTCCCAAGGGAGCAGTGAGCAGTTCTTC. The encoded protein is CASSSQGSSEQFF.

This rearrangement joins TRBV4-2 to TRBJ2-7; D may be TRBD2 (6 bases). The CDR3 consists of 17 residues. Germline-derived CDR1 and CDR2 are LGHNA and YNFKEQ. Trimming cost V 5 bases and J 2 bases, with 22 bases left between them. CDR3 protein: CASSAEGGEATPYEQYF. The CDR3 nucleotides read TGTGCCAGCAGCGCAGAGGGAGGCGAAGCTACCCCCTACGAGCAGTACTTC.

The J gene is TRBJ2-1, the V gene TRBV5-1; D uncertain. The CDR3 has 14 residues. V lost 0 bases to trimming and J lost 3 bases, with 7 bases between them. CDR1 and CDR2 from the germline V gene are SGHRS and YFSETQ. The CDR3 DNA reads TGCGCCAGCAGCTTGGCCGGGTACTACAATGAGCAGTTCTTC. Its translation: CASSLAGYYNEQFF.

This chain connects TRBV7-9 to TRBJ1-4, with D tentatively TRBD1 (5 bases). V was pared by 6 bases and J by 1 base, with 12 bases between. CDR1 is SEHNR, CDR2 FQNEAQ, per germline (reference sequence). There are 15 residues in the CDR3. CDR3 nucleotides: TGTGCCAGCAGTGGCAGGGTGGGAACTAATGAAAAACTGTTTTTT. Translation: CASSGRVGTNEKLFF.

V and J are TRBV7-9 and TRBJ2-2; D is possibly TRBD2 (6 bases). V lost 5 bases to trimming and J lost 0 bases, with 13 bases between them. This CDR3 spans 16 amino acids. Germline V lookup: CDR1 SEHNR, CDR2 FQNEAQ (reference sequence). In DNA form, the CDR3 reads TGTGCCAGCAGCCTAGGAGGGCCAACGAACACCGGGGAGCTGTTTTTT. Its translation is CASSLGGPTNTGELFF.

This clone was observed a single time. This chain joins TRBV7-8 and TRBJ2-2; D perhaps matches TRBD1 (5 bases). This CDR3 comprises 15 residues. In germline, CDR1 is SGHVS, CDR2 FQNEAQ. V was pared by 3 bases and J by 5 bases, with 13 bases between. In DNA, the CDR3 is TGTGCCAGCAGCTTCCAGGGTTCTAAGACCGGGGAGCTGTTTTTT. Amino acid sequence: CASSFQGSKTGELFF.